What follows are 26 T cell receptor beta chains derived from one specimen sequenced in a study of shared clonotypes between healthy human individuals. Sequencing used immunoSEQ multiplex PCR; TCRdb keeps in-frame clones, though not all of them. The sample gives around 2,000,000 clones, approximately 95% of which show up once; more than 0.95% is in the top ten. Naive-designated CD8 cells lacked CD45RO, were positively enriched for CCR7, and omitted terminally differentiated effector memory CD45RA+ cells. Sequences were obtained from naive CD8+ T cells sorted from blood. All receptors come from a young man in good health.

This clone was observed once. V gene TRBV6-1 combines with J gene TRBJ2-5; a possible D gene is TRBD2 (7 bases). CDR3 size: 16 residues. Germline V gene sequence: CDR1 MNHNS, CDR2 SASEGT. V was cut by 3 bases and J by 5 bases, with 19 bases left in between. The CDR3 here is CASSEEGEGGGETQYF. As DNA, the CDR3 is TGTGCCAGCAGTGAGGAGGGGGAGGGAGGTGGCGAGACCCAGTACTTC.

This sequence joins TRBV19 and TRBJ1-2; D is ambiguous. CDR1 is LNHDA and CDR2 is SQIVND in the germline V gene (reference sequence). This CDR3 has 15 residues. Between the trimmed V and J ends, which lost 5 bases and 6 bases, there was a span of 19 bases. The DNA of the CDR3 is TGTGCCAGTAGTCCCATTCCCGGGCCCCAGGATGGCTACACCTTC. Its translation: CASSPIPGPQDGYTF.

V gene TRBV6-1 combines with J gene TRBJ1-6; D ambiguous. V lost 8 bases and J 13 bases, leaving 12 bases between the germline ends. The CDR3 is 11 amino acids. Germline CDR1 reads MNHNS; CDR2 reads SASEGT. This CDR3 is CASGTPYPLHF. CDR3 bases: TGTGCCAGCGGAACACCGTATCCCCTCCACTTT.

The chain employs TRBV4-1 and TRBJ2-3; weak D call: TRBD2 (5 bases). Germline V gene data show CDR1 as MGHRA and CDR2 as YSYEKL. The CDR3 spans 17 residues. V lost 4 bases and J lost 0, with 17 bases in between. CDR3 protein: CASSPWSGSRSTDTQYF. The CDR3 DNA is TGCGCCAGCAGCCCTTGGTCTGGGAGTAGGAGCACAGATACGCAGTATTTT.

V is TRBV19 and J is TRBJ2-1; 8 bases map to TRBD2. Germline CDR1 LNHDA, CDR2 SQIVND (reference sequence). With 5 bases clipped from V and 5 bases from J, the junction kept 11 bases outside the gene matches. The CDR3 loop spans 16 amino acids. The DNA of the CDR3 is TGTGCCAGTAGTTCCCGACTAGCGTCACAAAACAATGAGCAGTTCTTC. Encoded protein: CASSSRLASQNNEQFF.

J is TRBJ2-1 and V is TRBV5-4; 8 nucleotides line up with TRBD1. CDR1 is SGHNT, CDR2 YYREEE, per germline (reference sequence). With V trimmed by 4 bases and J by 4 bases, 7 bases remained unmatched. The CDR3 runs 15 residues. The CDR3 sequence: CASSTRQGLYNEQFF. In DNA form, the CDR3 reads TGTGCCAGCAGCACAAGACAGGGGTTATACAATGAGCAGTTCTTC.

The chain carries TRBV30 and TRBJ1-2; 8 positions match TRBD1. The V and J ends lost 5 bases and 2 bases, in that order; junction bases with no gene match: 13. Germline lookup yields CDR1 GTSNPN and CDR2 SVGIG (reference sequence). The CDR3 extends over 16 amino acids. CDR3 protein: CAWGYPGQEINYGYTF. CDR3 coding DNA: TGTGCCTGGGGATACCCGGGACAGGAAATCAACTATGGCTACACCTTC.

The J gene is TRBJ2-3, the V gene TRBV7-9; possibly TRBD2 for D (5 bases). Trimming shortened V by 5 bases and J by 4 bases, and 19 bases separated the two germline ends. The CDR3 totals 16 residues. Germline values: CDR1 SEHNR, CDR2 FQNEAQ (reference sequence). The CDR3 here is CASSPSLEGTADTQYF. CDR3 in DNA: TGTGCCAGCAGCCCTTCATTAGAGGGTACCGCAGATACGCAGTATTTT.

This clone was picked up one time. At the DNA level, this CDR3 is encoded by other sequences in the same sample as well. This chain uses TRBV2 with TRBJ2-7; D is uncertain. Germline lookup yields CDR1 SNHLY and CDR2 FYNNEI. The CDR3 is made up of 11 amino acids. Trimming took 6 bases from V and 4 from J, leaving 7 bases between them. CDR3 sequence (DNA): TGTGCCAGCAGAGTGGATTACGAGCAGTACTTC. As protein: CASRVDYEQYF.

This clone was recorded only once. The genes are TRBV27 and TRBJ2-7; 7 bases align to TRBD2. With 8 bases clipped from V and 1 base from J, the junction kept 5 bases outside the gene matches. The CDR3 consists of 13 residues. Looked up from germline, CDR1 is MNHEY and CDR2 is SMNVEV (reference sequence). CDR3 residues: CASGLGLSYEQYF. CDR3 DNA: TGTGCCAGCGGACTAGGATTATCCTACGAGCAGTACTTC.

This sequence joins TRBV2 and TRBJ2-7; 8 positions agree with TRBD1. The CDR3 runs to 18 residues. CDR1 and CDR2 (germline): SNHLY, FYNNEI. V trimming: 2 bases; J trimming: 3 bases; junction bases outside the gene matches: 15. The CDR3 coding sequence is TGTGCCAGCAGTGAATGGTCAGGGGGCTATGAGGCCCGCTACGAGCAGTACTTC. This sequence encodes CASSEWSGGYEARYEQYF.

This sequence joins TRBV4-1 and TRBJ1-6; TRBD1 might be the D (5 bases). Germline-derived CDR1 and CDR2 are MGHRA and YSYEKL. V shed 4 bases and J shed 6 bases, with 13 bases lying between them. This CDR3 spans 15 amino acids. The CDR3 protein is CASSPSLTANSPLHF. For the CDR3, the DNA is TGCGCCAGCAGCCCCAGTTTGACAGCTAATTCACCCCTCCACTTT.

This chain links TRBV7-9 with TRBJ1-1; D remains unclear. The length of the CDR3 is 12 residues. Germline CDR1 SEHNR, CDR2 FQNEAQ (reference sequence). V lost 5 bases, J lost 6 bases, and 10 bases lay in between. Here the CDR3 reads CASSPDGAEAFF. The CDR3 nucleotides are TGTGCCAGCAGCCCGGACGGGGCTGAAGCTTTCTTT. The full variable domain, with the rest looked up from reference TRBV7-9 and TRBJ1-1, is DTGVSQNPRHKITKRGQNVTFRCDPISEHNRLYWYRQTLGQGPEFLTYFQNEAQLEKSRLLSDRFSAERPKGSFSTLEIQRTEQGDSAMYLCASSPDGAEAFFGQGTRLTVV.

As for this clone: This same CDR3 is encoded by further DNA sequences in the sample. This rearrangement joins TRBV28 to TRBJ1-1, with D hard to call. The V and J ends lost 2 bases and 1 base respectively, with 2 bases between them. CDR3 length: 12 residues. Germline-derived CDR1 and CDR2 are MDHEN and SYDVKM. CDR3 nucleotides: TGTGCCAGCAGTTTACAGAACACTGAAGCTTTCTTT. It codes for CASSLQNTEAFF.

V gene TRBV28 combines with J gene TRBJ2-3; a possible D gene is TRBD1 (5 bases). The V end was cut by 10 bases, the J end by 3 bases, with 17 bases between. Germline V gene lookup returns CDR1 MDHEN and CDR2 SYDVKM. This CDR3 region has 14 residues. The CDR3 DNA reads as TGTGCCACCAAACAGGAATTAGGTACAGATACGCAGTATTTT. Translating it yields CATKQELGTDTQYF.

The V call is TRBV28, the J call TRBJ2-7; D unclear. The germline CDR1 and CDR2 sequences are MDHEN and SYDVKM. CDR3 size: 12 residues. V lost 2 bases and J 2 bases, leaving 4 bases between the germline ends. CDR3 sequence (DNA): TGTGCCAGCAGTTTAACTCCCTACGAGCAGTACTTC. Its translation is CASSLTPYEQYF.

The rearrangement links TRBV6-5 to TRBJ2-3; no firm D call. Trimming shortened V by 6 bases and J by 2 bases, and 15 bases separated the two germline ends. This CDR3 is 15 amino acids long. Looked up from germline, CDR1 is MNHEY and CDR2 is SVGAGI. CDR3 loop: CASSPALSNTDTQYF. The CDR3 nucleotides are TGTGCCAGCAGCCCCGCCCTGTCAAACACAGATACGCAGTATTTT.

The chain carries TRBV9 and TRBJ2-3; D gene unclear. This CDR3 comprises 16 residues. The V end lost 4 bases, the J end lost 3 bases, and 18 bases lay between the germline ends. CDR1 is SGDLS, CDR2 YYNGEE, per germline. CDR3 region: CASSHGSPGYTDTQYF. The CDR3, as DNA: TGTGCCAGCAGCCATGGATCTCCCGGCTATACAGATACGCAGTATTTT.

V gene TRBV5-6 combines with J gene TRBJ2-7, with a possible D match to TRBD1 (5 bases). The germline CDR1 and CDR2 sequences are SGHDT and YYEEEE. This CDR3 spans 15 amino acids. The ends were cut back, 4 bases at V and 2 bases at J, with 16 bases in the middle. CDR3 DNA: TGTGCCAGCAGCCTCTATGAGAAGGGGCCCTACGAGCAGTACTTC. This sequence encodes CASSLYEKGPYEQYF.

This clone came up once. The genes are TRBV4-1 and TRBJ2-1, with a weak D call TRBD1 (6 bases). This CDR3 is built from 15 residues. The V end lost 4 bases, the J end lost 4 bases, and 14 bases lay between the germline ends. CDR1 MGHRA and CDR2 YSYEKL come from the germline V gene. The CDR3 bases are TGCGCCAGCAGCCGAGGACCAGGGGCTTACAATGAGCAGTTCTTC. Encoded protein: CASSRGPGAYNEQFF.

Concerning this clone itself: With a much larger clone just one base away, this may be a read error. Other DNA sequences in this sample translate to the same CDR3. The V gene is TRBV7-6, the J gene TRBJ2-3; no definite D call. In germline, CDR1 is SGHVS, CDR2 FNYEAQ. Trimming shortened V by 4 bases and J by 1 base, and 3 bases separated the two germline ends. The CDR3 runs to 12 residues. CDR3 in amino acids: CASSSGTDTQYF. CDR3 nucleotides: TGTGCCAGCAGCTCGGGCACAGATACGCAGTATTTT.

The chain links TRBV6-1 to TRBJ1-3; D ambiguous. The CDR3 has 13 residues. Looked up from germline, CDR1 is MNHNS and CDR2 is SASEGT. Trimming left V 0 bases short and J 3 bases short, with 3 bases between. The CDR3 coding sequence is TGTGCCAGCAGTGAAGCGGGTGGAAACACCATATATTTT. It is translated as CASSEAGGNTIYF.

In DNA form, the CDR3 reads TGTGCCAGCAGAGCGGGAGTTGAGGGCACAGATACGCAGTATTTT. Residues: CASRAGVEGTDTQYF. The rearrangement joins TRBV27 to TRBJ2-3, with 8 bases that match TRBD2. Per the germline V gene, CDR1 is MNHEY and CDR2 is SMNVEV (reference sequence). This CDR3 has 15 residues. V shed 6 bases, J shed 1 base, and the junction held 6 bases outside the gene matches.

V is TRBV10-1 and J is TRBJ1-5; D unclear. CDR3 length: 12 amino acids. The V gene's germline CDR1 is WNHNN and CDR2 SYGVQD (reference sequence). Between the trimmed V and J ends, which lost 3 bases and 7 bases, there was a span of 7 bases. CDR3 region: CASSEAGQPQHF. The CDR3 coding sequence is TGCGCCAGCAGTGAAGCAGGACAGCCCCAGCATTTT.

J is TRBJ2-5 and V is TRBV6-6; maybe TRBD2 (6 bases). The CDR3 runs to 14 residues. Germline loops: CDR1 MNHNY, CDR2 SVGAGI (reference sequence). V lost 3 bases, J lost 5 bases, and 13 bases lay in between. CDR3 protein: CASSYTSGGETQYF. The CDR3, as DNA: TGTGCCAGCAGTTATACGAGTGGAGGGGAGACCCAGTACTTC.

The V and J genes are TRBV30 and TRBJ2-5, with no clear D. With 2 bases removed from V and 1 base from J, the gap between germline ends came to 11 bases. CDR1 is GTSNPN, CDR2 SVGIG, per germline (reference sequence). This CDR3 is 14 amino acids long. The CDR3 loop reads CAWSPADLQETQYF. CDR3 sequence (DNA): TGTGCCTGGAGTCCCGCGGACCTCCAAGAGACCCAGTACTTC.